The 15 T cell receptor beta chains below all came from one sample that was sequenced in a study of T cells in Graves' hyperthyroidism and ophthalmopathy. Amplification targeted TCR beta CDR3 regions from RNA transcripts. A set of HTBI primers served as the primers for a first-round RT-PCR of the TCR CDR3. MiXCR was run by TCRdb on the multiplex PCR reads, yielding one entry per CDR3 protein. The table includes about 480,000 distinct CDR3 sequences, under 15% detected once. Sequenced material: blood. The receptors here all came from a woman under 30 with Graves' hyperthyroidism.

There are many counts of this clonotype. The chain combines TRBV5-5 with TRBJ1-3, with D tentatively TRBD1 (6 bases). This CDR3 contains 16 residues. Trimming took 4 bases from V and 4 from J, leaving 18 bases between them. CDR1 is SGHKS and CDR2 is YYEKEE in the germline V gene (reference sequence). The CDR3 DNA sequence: TGTGCCAGCAGCCAATCTGCACAGGGACCGGGAAACACCATATATTTT. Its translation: CASSQSAQGPGNTIYF.

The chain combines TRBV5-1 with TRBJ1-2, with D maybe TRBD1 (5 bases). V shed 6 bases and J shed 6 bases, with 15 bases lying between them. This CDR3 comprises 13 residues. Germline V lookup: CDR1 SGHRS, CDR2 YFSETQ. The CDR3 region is CASMEGHLDGYTF. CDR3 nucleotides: TGCGCCAGCATGGAGGGGCACTTGGATGGCTACACCTTC. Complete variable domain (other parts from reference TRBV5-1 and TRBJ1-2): KAGVTQTPRYLIKTRGQQVTLSCSPISGHRSVSWYQQTPGQGLQFLFEYFSETQRNKGNFPGRFSGRQFSNSRSEMNVSTLELGDSALYLCASMEGHLDGYTFGSGTRLTVV.

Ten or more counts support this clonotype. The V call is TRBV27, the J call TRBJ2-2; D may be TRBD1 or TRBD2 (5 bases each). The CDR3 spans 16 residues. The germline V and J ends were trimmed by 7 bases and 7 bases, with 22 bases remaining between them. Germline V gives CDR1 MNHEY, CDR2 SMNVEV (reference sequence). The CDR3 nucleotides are TGTGCCAGCACCCAGGTGACCGGGACCTCGGTCGGGGAGCTGTTTTTT. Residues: CASTQVTGTSVGELFF.

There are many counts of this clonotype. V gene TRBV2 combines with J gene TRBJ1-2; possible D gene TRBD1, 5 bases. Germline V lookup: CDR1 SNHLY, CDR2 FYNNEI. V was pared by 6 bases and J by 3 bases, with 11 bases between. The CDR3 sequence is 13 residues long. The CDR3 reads CASRATADYGYTF. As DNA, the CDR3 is TGTGCCAGCAGAGCGACAGCAGACTATGGCTACACCTTC.

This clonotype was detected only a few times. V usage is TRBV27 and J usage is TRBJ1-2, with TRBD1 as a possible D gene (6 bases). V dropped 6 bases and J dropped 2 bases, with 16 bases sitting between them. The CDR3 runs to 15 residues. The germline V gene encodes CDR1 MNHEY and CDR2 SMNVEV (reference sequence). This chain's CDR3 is CASRLTGLGNYGYTF. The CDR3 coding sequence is TGTGCCAGCAGGCTAACAGGGCTGGGGAACTATGGCTACACCTTC.

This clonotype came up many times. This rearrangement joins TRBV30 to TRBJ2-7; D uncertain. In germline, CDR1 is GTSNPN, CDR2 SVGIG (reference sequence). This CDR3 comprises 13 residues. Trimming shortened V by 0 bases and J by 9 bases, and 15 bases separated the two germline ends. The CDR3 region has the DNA TGTGCCTGGAGTGTATCGTCCTACGAGCGGCAGTACTTC. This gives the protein CAWSVSSYERQYF.

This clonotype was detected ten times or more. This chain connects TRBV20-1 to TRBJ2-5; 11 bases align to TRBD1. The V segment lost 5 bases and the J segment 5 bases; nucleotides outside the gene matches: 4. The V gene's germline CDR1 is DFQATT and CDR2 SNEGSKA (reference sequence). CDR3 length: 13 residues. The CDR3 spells CSAWDRGYETQYF. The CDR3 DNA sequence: TGCAGTGCTTGGGACAGGGGGTATGAGACCCAGTACTTC.

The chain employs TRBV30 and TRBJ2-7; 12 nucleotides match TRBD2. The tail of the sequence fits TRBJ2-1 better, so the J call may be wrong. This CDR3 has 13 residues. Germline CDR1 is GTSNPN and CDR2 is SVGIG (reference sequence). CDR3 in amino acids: CAWGLAGTYEQFF. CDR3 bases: TGTGCCTGGGGACTAGCGGGAACGTACGAGCAGTTCTTC.

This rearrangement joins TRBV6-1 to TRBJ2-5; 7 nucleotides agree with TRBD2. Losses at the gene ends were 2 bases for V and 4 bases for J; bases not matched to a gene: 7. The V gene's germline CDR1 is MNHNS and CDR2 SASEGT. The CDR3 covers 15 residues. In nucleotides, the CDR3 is TGTGCCAGCAGTGAATTTTGGACTAGGGGAGAGACCCAGTACTTC. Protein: CASSEFWTRGETQYF.

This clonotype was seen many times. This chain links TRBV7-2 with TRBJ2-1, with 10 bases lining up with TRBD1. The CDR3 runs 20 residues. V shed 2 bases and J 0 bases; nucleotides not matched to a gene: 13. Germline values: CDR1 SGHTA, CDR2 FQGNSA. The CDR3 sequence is CASSLKLWDRGHSSYNEQFF. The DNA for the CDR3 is TGTGCCAGCAGCTTAAAATTGTGGGACAGGGGTCATTCCTCCTACAATGAGCAGTTCTTC.

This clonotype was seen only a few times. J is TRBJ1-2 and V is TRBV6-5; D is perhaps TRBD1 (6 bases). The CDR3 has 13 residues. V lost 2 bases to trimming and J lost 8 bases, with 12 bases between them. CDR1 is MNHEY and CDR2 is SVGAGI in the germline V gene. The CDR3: CASSYQGQHGYTF. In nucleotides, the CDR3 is TGTGCCAGCAGTTACCAGGGGCAGCACGGCTACACCTTC.

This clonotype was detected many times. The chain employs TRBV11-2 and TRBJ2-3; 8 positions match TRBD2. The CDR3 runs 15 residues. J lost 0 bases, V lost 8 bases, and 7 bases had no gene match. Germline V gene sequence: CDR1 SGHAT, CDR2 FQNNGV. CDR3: CASPEGLVSTDTQYF. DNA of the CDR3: TGTGCCAGCCCTGAGGGACTAGTCAGCACAGATACGCAGTATTTT.

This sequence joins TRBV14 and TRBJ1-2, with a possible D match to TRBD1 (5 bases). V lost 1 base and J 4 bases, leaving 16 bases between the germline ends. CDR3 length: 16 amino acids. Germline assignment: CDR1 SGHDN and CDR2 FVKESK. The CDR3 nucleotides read TGTGCCAGCAGCCAAGCAACATACAGGCCCCCCTATGGCTACACCTTC. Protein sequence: CASSQATYRPPYGYTF.

The CDR3 sequence: CSADQGGTGETQYF. The CDR3 nucleotides are TGCAGCGCGGATCAGGGCGGGACGGGAGAGACCCAGTACTTC. The chain combines TRBV29-1 with TRBJ2-5, with D perhaps matching TRBD2 (6 bases). V was cut by 7 bases and J by 4 bases, with 19 bases left in between. Germline CDR1 reads SQVTM; CDR2 reads ANQGSEA. The CDR3 runs to 14 residues.

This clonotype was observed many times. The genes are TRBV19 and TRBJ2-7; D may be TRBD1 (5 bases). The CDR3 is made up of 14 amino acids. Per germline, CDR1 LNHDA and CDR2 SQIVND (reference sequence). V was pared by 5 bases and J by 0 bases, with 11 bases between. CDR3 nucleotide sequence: TGTGCCAGTAGTCTAGGGGTAGCCTCCTACGAGCAGTACTTC. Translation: CASSLGVASYEQYF.